The rows below give T cell receptor beta chains drawn from one sample of a study of T cell changes during pregnancy in multiple sclerosis. Profiling relied on immunoSEQ multiplex PCR, and the TCRdb table lists in-frame clones only, not all of them. The sample records 55,000 to 65,000 clones, about 90% being singletons. The starting material was peripheral blood, obtained in the first trimester of pregnancy. The receptor source for this set is a female donor in good health, enrolled as a control in a pregnancy study. Each CDR3 is given with its conserved first and last residue. D genes are given only for firm matches. Not all rows give a size; the values are once, few, many and, for expanded clones, a class.

>TRBJ2-3|15|-|-|TRBV19
TGTGCCAGTAGAACTACACCCTATATGACAGATACGCAGTATTTT
CASRTTPYMTDTQYF
>TRBJ1-1|15|once|-|TRBV6-5
TGTGCCAGCAGCACAGAGTATGGGGCGAGGACTGAAGCTTTCTTT
CASSTEYGARTEAFF
>TRBJ2-3|13|-|-|TRBV9
TGTGCCAGCAGCGGAGCGGCCCCGGATACGCAGTATTTT
CASSGAAPDTQYF
>TRBJ1-4|18|-|TRBD1|TRBV7-6
TGTGCCAGCAGCTTAGAGGACAGGGACCGTGCAACTAATGAAAAACTGTTTTTT
CASSLEDRDRATNEKLFF
>TRBJ1-1|14|-|-|TRBV30
TGTGCCTGGAGTGTGGACAGAGATAACACTGAAGCTTTCTTT
CAWSVDRDNTEAFF
>TRBJ2-5|13|-|-|TRBV19
TGTGCCAGTAGTATAGCAGGGGAAGAGACCCAGTACTTC
CASSIAGEETQYF
>TRBJ1-3|16|-|TRBD1|TRBV19
TGTGCCAGCGAAAACGACAGGGGGGGTAAAAGAAACACCATATATTTT
CASENDRGGKRNTIYF
>TRBJ2-1|16|-|-|TRBV5-6
TGTGCCAGCAGCTTGGGGGCGGCAGGGGTCCTCAATGAGCAGTTCTTC
CASSLGAAGVLNEQFF
>TRBJ1-6|15|-|-|TRBV6-6
TGTGCCAGCAGTTATTACCGGGACAATAATTCACCCCTCCACTTT
CASSYYRDNNSPLHF
>TRBJ1-6|14|-|-|TRBV2
TGTGCCAGCAGTGAACGTCGGGAGGGTTCACCCCTCCACTTT
CASSERREGSPLHF
>TRBJ2-7|16|-|-|TRBV5-6
TGTGCCAGCAGCCGCGGAGGTGATGCGGGGATATTCGGGCAGTACTTC
CASSRGGDAGIFGQYF
>TRBJ2-2|14|-|TRBD1|TRBV19
TGTGCCAGTAACGACAGGGGTAACACCGGGGAGCTGTTTTTT
CASNDRGNTGELFF